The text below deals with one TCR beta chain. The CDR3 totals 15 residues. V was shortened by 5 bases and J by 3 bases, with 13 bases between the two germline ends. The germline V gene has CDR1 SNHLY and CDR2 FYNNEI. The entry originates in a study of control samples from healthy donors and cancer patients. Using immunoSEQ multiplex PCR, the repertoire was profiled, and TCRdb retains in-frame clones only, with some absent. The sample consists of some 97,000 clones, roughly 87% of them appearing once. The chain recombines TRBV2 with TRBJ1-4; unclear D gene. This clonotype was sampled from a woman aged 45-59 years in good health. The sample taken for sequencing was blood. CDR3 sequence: CASSIPPNSNEKLFF. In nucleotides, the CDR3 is TGTGCCAGCAGTATCCCTCCCAATTCTAATGAAAAACTGTTTTTT.